This entry lists 26 T cell receptor beta chains sequenced from one sample in a study of cytomegalovirus exposure and HLA in healthy donors. The PCR employed 60 Vbeta primers together with 13 Jbeta primers. Produced via immunoSEQ multiplex PCR; TCRdb's table is partial and in-frame only. The sample lists around 230,000 clones; roughly 80% were seen once. Input material: PBMCs. All receptors come from a middle-aged man in good health and CMV-seropositive.

The V call is TRBV19, the J call TRBJ1-2; D is uncertain. Trimming took off 5 bases at V and 2 bases at J, with 6 bases between the two ends. The length of the CDR3 is 12 residues. Germline V gene data show CDR1 as LNHDA and CDR2 as SQIVND (reference sequence). In nucleotides, the CDR3 is TGTGCCAGTAGTTTGGGCAACTATGGCTACACCTTC. This gives the protein CASSLGNYGYTF.

This chain links TRBV5-1 with TRBJ2-1; perhaps TRBD2 as D (5 bases). Between the trimmed V and J ends, which lost 1 base and 0 bases, there was a span of 8 bases. This CDR3 contains 15 residues. Germline lookup yields CDR1 SGHRS and CDR2 YFSETQ. This CDR3 is CASSLPADSYNEQFF. The CDR3 DNA is TGCGCCAGCAGCTTGCCAGCGGACTCCTACAATGAGCAGTTCTTC.

A few counts support this clone. The chain has TRBV19 and TRBJ1-1, with D possibly matching TRBD1 (5 bases). CDR1 and CDR2 from the germline V gene are LNHDA and SQIVND (reference sequence). The V end lost 7 bases, the J end lost 1 base, and 10 bases lay between the germline ends. This CDR3 has 13 amino acids. CDR3 DNA sequence: TGTGCCAGTAACTCAGGGTGGAACACTGAAGCTTTCTTT. It translates to CASNSGWNTEAFF.

The rearrangement links TRBV30 to TRBJ1-1; weak D call: TRBD1 (5 bases). Trimming stripped 3 bases from V and 3 bases from J, with 14 bases between. The CDR3 runs to 14 residues. Germline V CDR1 and CDR2: GTSNPN, SVGIG (reference sequence). The CDR3 sequence: CAWSQRVRDTEAFF. In nucleotides, the CDR3 is TGTGCCTGGAGCCAACGGGTCAGGGACACTGAAGCTTTCTTT.

This clone occurred a few times. This chain connects TRBV5-4 to TRBJ2-5, with D unresolved. The germline V and J ends were trimmed by 2 bases and 5 bases, with 10 bases remaining between them. This CDR3 has 13 amino acids. Germline values: CDR1 SGHNT, CDR2 YYREEE (reference sequence). The CDR3: CASSLAGLETQYF. The CDR3 nucleotides read TGTGCCAGCAGCTTAGCCGGTCTGGAGACCCAGTACTTC.

This clone has a single count. The chain links TRBV2 to TRBJ1-1, with 8 bases aligning to TRBD1. The CDR3 runs to 14 residues. CDR1 and CDR2 from the germline V gene are SNHLY and FYNNEI. V was pared by 8 bases and J by 11 bases, with 16 bases of the junction left unmatched. The CDR3 DNA sequence: TGTGCCAGCCGAGTGGATGGACAGGGTTCAGTGGCTTTCTTT. It specifies CASRVDGQGSVAFF.

This rearrangement joins TRBV27 to TRBJ1-5; 8 bases line up with TRBD1. The CDR3 runs 14 residues. Germline CDR1 MNHEY, CDR2 SMNVEV (reference sequence). V gave up 1 base and J gave up 6 bases; unmatched junction bases: 2. The CDR3 nucleotides read TGTGCCAGCAGTTTATACAGGGGGGGTCAGCCCCAGCATTTT. Translated: CASSLYRGGQPQHF.

This clone was counted once. The genes are TRBV6-5 and TRBJ2-1; D possibly corresponds to TRBD1 (6 bases). CDR1 MNHEY and CDR2 SVGAGI come from the germline V gene. The CDR3 consists of 14 residues. V lost 2 bases to trimming and J lost 2 bases, with 7 bases between them. CDR3 DNA: TGTGCCAGCAGTTACGCAGGGGCCTACAATGAGCAGTTCTTC. This translates into CASSYAGAYNEQFF.

This chain connects TRBV27 to TRBJ2-7, with TRBD2 identical over 7 bases. CDR3 size: 14 residues. Germline values: CDR1 MNHEY, CDR2 SMNVEV (reference sequence). Trimming at V came to 2 bases and at J to 5 bases, leaving 6 bases not matched to a gene. The CDR3 loop is CASSLTSGNHEQYV. The CDR3 nucleotides are TGTGCCAGCAGTTTAACCAGCGGGAACCACGAGCAGTACGTC.

CDR3 loop: CASSLLGEFTQPQHF. CDR3 coding DNA: TGTGCCAGCAGCTTGTTGGGCGAGTTTACCCAGCCCCAGCATTTT. This chain connects TRBV5-6 to TRBJ1-5; D is unresolved. This CDR3 is built from 15 residues. Germline CDR1 is SGHDT and CDR2 is YYEEEE. Trimming removed 1 base from V and 7 bases from J, with 15 bases in between.

This chain links TRBV9 with TRBJ1-2, with 7 bases that match TRBD1. The germline CDR1 and CDR2 sequences are SGDLS and YYNGEE. This CDR3 is 18 amino acids long. V dropped 4 bases and J dropped 0; count of bases not matched to a gene: 15. The CDR3 reads CASSNPQGFTGANYGYTF. CDR3 sequence (DNA): TGTGCCAGCAGCAACCCCCAGGGATTTACAGGGGCTAACTATGGCTACACCTTC.

This clone appeared a few times. The chain employs TRBV6-5 and TRBJ1-2; tentatively, D is TRBD1 (6 bases). CDR3 length: 15 amino acids. The V gene lost 5 bases and the J gene lost 4 bases, with 17 bases spanning the gap. Germline CDR1 reads MNHEY; CDR2 reads SVGAGI. CDR3 nucleotides: TGTGCCAGCAGTCCTCCGGGACACTTAGTCTATGGCTACACCTTC. Translating gives CASSPPGHLVYGYTF.

This chain joins TRBV18 and TRBJ2-3; weak D call: TRBD2 (6 bases). This CDR3 comprises 13 residues. Between the trimmed V and J ends, which lost 5 bases and 6 bases, there was a span of 12 bases. Germline V gene sequence: CDR1 KGHSH, CDR2 LQKENI. This chain's CDR3 is CASSRDSGDTQYF. CDR3 coding DNA: TGTGCCAGCTCAAGGGACTCTGGGGATACGCAGTATTTT.

This chain uses TRBV7-6 with TRBJ2-7; D remains ambiguous. Trimming removed 1 base at V and 4 bases at J, with 11 bases between. CDR1 is SGHVS and CDR2 is FNYEAQ in the germline V gene. The CDR3 is 14 residues long. CDR3 DNA sequence: TGTGCCAGCAGCTTAGAACACGACGGGTACGAGCAGTACTTC. It codes for CASSLEHDGYEQYF.

This chain joins TRBV10-1 and TRBJ2-3; D perhaps matches TRBD1 (6 bases). From germline, CDR1 is WNHNN and CDR2 SYGVQD (reference sequence). The CDR3 sequence is 13 residues long. Trimming removed 1 base at V and 9 bases at J, with 11 bases between. For the CDR3, the DNA is TGCGCCAGCAGTGAGTATAGGGGGAGCACGCAGTATTTT. Protein: CASSEYRGSTQYF.

The V gene is TRBV5-1, the J gene TRBJ2-3; TRBD1 aligns across 10 bases. CDR1 SGHRS and CDR2 YFSETQ come from the germline V gene. The CDR3 sequence is 14 residues long. Trimming at V came to 7 bases and at J to 0 bases, leaving 2 bases not matched to a gene. The CDR3 bases are TGCGCCAGCCGACAGGGGGCTAGCACAGATACGCAGTATTTT. Translation: CASRQGASTDTQYF. Supplemented by reference TRBV5-1 and TRBJ2-3, the full variable domain reads KAGVTQTPRYLIKTRGQQVTLSCSPISGHRSVSWYQQTPGQGLQFLFEYFSETQRNKGNFPGRFSGRQFSNSRSEMNVSTLELGDSALYLCASRQGASTDTQYFGPGTRLTVL.

This sequence joins TRBV6-5 and TRBJ1-1; 10 nucleotides line up with TRBD1. The CDR3 is 14 residues long. V gave up 5 bases and J gave up 10 bases; unmatched junction bases: 10. Looked up from germline, CDR1 is MNHEY and CDR2 is SVGAGI. The CDR3 loop reads CASSPWATGGGAFF. The DNA of the CDR3 is TGTGCCAGCAGTCCCTGGGCGACAGGGGGCGGAGCTTTCTTT.

This sequence joins TRBV10-1 and TRBJ2-1; 9 bases match TRBD1. Trimming removed 4 bases from V and 3 bases from J; junction bases left unmatched: 7. The CDR3 has 16 amino acids. Per germline, CDR1 WNHNN and CDR2 SYGVQD (reference sequence). The CDR3 DNA sequence: TGCGCCAGCAGTGGGCCGGGACAGGGAAACTACAATGAGCAGTTCTTC. Translation: CASSGPGQGNYNEQFF.

This chain connects TRBV7-2 to TRBJ2-1; no firm D call. Per the germline V gene, CDR1 is SGHTA and CDR2 is FQGNSA. The CDR3 runs 12 residues. Between the trimmed V and J ends, which lost 2 bases and 4 bases, there was a span of 3 bases. The CDR3: CASSLLYNEQFF. The CDR3 DNA reads TGTGCCAGCAGCTTACTATACAATGAGCAGTTCTTC.

This chain links TRBV10-1 with TRBJ2-2; D gene unclear. V lost 4 bases and J lost 6, with 9 bases in between. The CDR3 extends over 13 amino acids. CDR1 is WNHNN, CDR2 SYGVQD, per germline (reference sequence). This CDR3 reads CASSGPPPGELFF. In nucleotides, the CDR3 is TGCGCCAGCAGTGGGCCCCCTCCCGGGGAGCTGTTTTTT.

For this clone: This sample includes further DNA sequences coding for the same CDR3. The chain joins TRBV5-1 to TRBJ2-7, with a weak D call TRBD1 (5 bases). Between the trimmed V and J ends, which lost 0 bases and 3 bases, there was a span of 13 bases. Germline CDR1 is SGHRS and CDR2 is YFSETQ. CDR3 size: 15 residues. CDR3 coding DNA: TGCGCCAGCAGCTTGGATCCAGGGCAGAGCTACGAGCAGTACTTC. Translated, it gives CASSLDPGQSYEQYF.

This clone was found once. For the CDR3, the DNA is TGTGCCAGCAGCTTAAGGGAGGCGGTCTCCTACAATGAGCAGTTCTTC. Translation: CASSLREAVSYNEQFF. The V and J genes are TRBV7-3 and TRBJ2-1, with a tentative D call TRBD2 (6 bases). Between the trimmed V and J ends, which lost 1 base and 0 bases, there was a span of 10 bases. The CDR3 runs 16 residues. Germline lookup yields CDR1 SGHTA and CDR2 FQGTGA. Together with reference TRBV7-3 and TRBJ2-1, the CDR3 gives the full variable domain: GAGVSQTPSNKVTEKGKYVELRCDPISGHTALYWYRQSLGQGPEFLIYFQGTGAADDSGLPNDRFFAVRPEGSVSTLKIQRTERGDSAVYLCASSLREAVSYNEQFFGPGTRLTVL.

This sequence joins TRBV2 and TRBJ2-7; 10 bases match TRBD1. The ends lost 8 bases at V and 6 bases at J; junction bases unmatched: 19. The CDR3 is 17 residues long. Germline CDR1 is SNHLY and CDR2 is FYNNEI. The chain's CDR3 is CASEEGVLGTGATEQYF. The CDR3 nucleotides read TGTGCCAGCGAGGAGGGGGTCCTCGGGACAGGGGCGACCGAGCAGTACTTC. Full variable domain (remainder filled in from reference TRBV2 and TRBJ2-7): EPEVTQTPSHQVTQMGQEVILRCVPISNHLYFYWYRQILGQKVEFLVSFYNNEISEKSEIFDDQFSVERPDGSNFTLKIRSTKLEDSAMYFCASEEGVLGTGATEQYFGPGTRLTVT.

The V and J genes are TRBV2 and TRBJ1-2; 7 bases match TRBD1. The CDR3 has 14 residues. Unmatched junction bases numbered 9, after V lost 5 bases and J lost 6 bases. Germline V lookup: CDR1 SNHLY, CDR2 FYNNEI. CDR3 sequence reads: CASSKGAFRDGYTF. DNA for the CDR3: TGTGCCAGCAGTAAGGGGGCATTCCGGGATGGCTACACCTTC.

V is TRBV29-1 and J is TRBJ2-1, with 7 nucleotides matching TRBD2. V shed 3 bases, J shed 3 bases, and the junction held 5 bases outside the gene matches. The CDR3 spans 14 residues. Looked up from germline, CDR1 is SQVTM and CDR2 is ANQGSEA. The CDR3 DNA sequence: TGCAGCGTTGACTTGCGGGAGAGCTACAATGAGCAGTTCTTC. Protein sequence: CSVDLRESYNEQFF.

This clone was observed a handful of times. The chain combines TRBV6-1 with TRBJ2-1; TRBD2 agrees at 7 bases. Germline CDR1 MNHNS, CDR2 SASEGT. Losses at the gene ends were 3 bases for V and 3 bases for J; bases not matched to a gene: 11. The CDR3 extends over 17 amino acids. DNA for the CDR3: TGTGCCAGCAGTGAGGGTTGGGGGGGTCCGAACTACAATGAGCAGTTCTTC. Protein product: CASSEGWGGPNYNEQFF.